Each of the 8 T cell receptor beta chains below was sequenced from the same sample in a study of identical twins. TCRdb re-derived calls from the 5' RACE reads in MiXCR, one entry per CDR3 protein. In the table there are hundreds of thousands of distinct CDR3 sequences, roughly 6% of which are singletons. The specimen was naive T cells sorted from blood. The receptors originated from a man aged 18-30 years in good health.

This clonotype was detected ten times or more. The genes are TRBV20-1 and TRBJ2-5; 7 positions agree with TRBD2. CDR3 length: 15 residues. V lost 1 base and J lost 4; bases outside the gene matches: 9. In germline, CDR1 is DFQATT, CDR2 SNEGSKA (reference sequence). DNA for the CDR3: TGCAGTGCTAGAGTCCCACGCGGGAGTGGAGAGACCCAGTACTTC. Its translation: CSARVPRGSGETQYF.

This clonotype was seen only a few times. The rearrangement joins TRBV12-3 or TRBV12-4 to TRBJ2-2, with 9 bases matching TRBD2. Losses at the gene ends were 6 bases for V and 7 bases for J; bases not matched to a gene: 12. The CDR3 runs to 16 residues. This CDR3 is CASSLWGGRAIGELFF. CDR3 DNA sequence: TGTGCCAGCAGCCTTTGGGGCGGGAGGGCCATCGGGGAGCTGTTTTTT.

The sample holds a few counts of this clonotype. This sequence joins TRBV5-1 and TRBJ2-5, with D possibly called TRBD1 or TRBD2 (5 bases each). V was shortened by 0 bases and J by 2 bases, with 11 bases between the two germline ends. The CDR3 length is 15 residues. Germline assignment: CDR1 SGHRS and CDR2 YFSETQ. The CDR3 coding sequence is TGCGCCAGCAGCTTGGAGGGGACCAGACAAGAGACCCAGTACTTC. Translating it yields CASSLEGTRQETQYF.

The sample holds many counts of this clonotype. The chain links TRBV27 to TRBJ2-3; the D gene is possibly TRBD1 (6 bases). Deletions cut 3 bases from V and 8 bases from J, with 30 bases between. The CDR3 is 19 residues long. The germline V gene encodes CDR1 MNHEY and CDR2 SMNVEV (reference sequence). The CDR3 region is CASSFAPWTAEERWGTQYF. As DNA, the CDR3 is TGTGCCAGCAGTTTCGCCCCCTGGACAGCTGAGGAAAGGTGGGGTACGCAGTATTTT.

In this sample, this clonotype turned up many times. The genes are TRBV21-1 and TRBJ2-4. TRBV21-1 counts as a pseudogene. This CDR3 region has 12 residues. CDR3 sequence: CASSGVGDIQYF. In DNA, the CDR3 is TGTGCCAGCAGCGGGGTTGGGGACATTCAGTACTTC.

The CDR3 nucleotides read TGTGCCAGCAGCCAAGATTTCGGAGTAGAAGAGACCCAGTACTTC. Encoded protein: CASSQDFGVEETQYF. The chain uses TRBV3-1 and TRBJ2-5, with D hard to call. Germline V gene data show CDR1 as LGHDT and CDR2 as YNNKEL (reference sequence). Trimming took off 0 bases at V and 3 bases at J, with 11 bases between the two ends. This CDR3 is built from 15 residues.

This clonotype was seen at least ten times. V and J are TRBV9 and TRBJ1-6; D not resolved. The V and J ends lost 0 bases and 8 bases respectively, with 15 bases between them. Per the germline V gene, CDR1 is SGDLS and CDR2 is YYNGEE. The CDR3 is 16 amino acids. The CDR3 DNA is TGTGCCAGCAGCGTAGATTCCAGGATCGGGGATTCACCCCTCCACTTT. Protein sequence: CASSVDSRIGDSPLHF.

This clonotype came up a few times. The rearrangement links TRBV5-1 to TRBJ2-2, with TRBD2 matching over 14 bases. Germline V gene lookup returns CDR1 SGHRS and CDR2 YFSETQ. Losses at the gene ends were 0 bases for V and 6 bases for J; bases not matched to a gene: 10. The CDR3 sequence is 19 residues long. The CDR3 coding sequence is TGCGCCAGCAGCTTGGTACCGGGACTAGCGGGAGATTTGGCCGGGGAGCTGTTTTTT. Its protein is CASSLVPGLAGDLAGELFF.